The rows below give T cell receptor beta chains drawn from one sample of a study of PD-L1 blockade in urothelial cancer. Repertoires were generated with immunoSEQ multiplex PCR, while TCRdb's copy carries only in-frame clones and drops some. In the table there are fewer than 65,000 clones, around 88% of which are singletons. The sample in question was PBMCs, obtained around atezolizumab (anti-PD-L1) treatment. The receptors stem from a woman aged 55-70 years with urothelial cancer. The CDR3 runs from the conserved cysteine through the conserved F or W. A D gene is named only where the DNA matches it firmly. Not all rows give a size; the values are once, few, many and, for expanded clones, a class.

DNA: TGTGCCAGCAGCCCGACAGGGGAGACTGAAGCTTTCTTT
CDR3: CASSPTGETEAFF
length: 13
size: -
J: TRBJ1-1
V: TRBV7-9
D: TRBD1

DNA: TGTGCCAGCAGTCCTGCCGGGACTAGCGGGAATGAGCAGTTCTTC
CDR3: CASSPAGTSGNEQFF
length: 15
size: once
J: TRBJ2-1
V: TRBV28
D: TRBD2

DNA: TGTGCCAGCAGCCGGACTAGCGGGAGGTTAACCTACGAGCAGTACTTC
CDR3: CASSRTSGRLTYEQYF
length: 16
size: few
J: TRBJ2-7
V: TRBV27
D: TRBD2

DNA: TGTGCCAGCTCACCACCCTCGAATGAGCAGTTCTTC
CDR3: CASSPPSNEQFF
length: 12
size: -
J: TRBJ2-1
V: TRBV18
D: -

DNA: TGTGCCAGCAGGTCGGGACCCGTGGACAGTTTGGTTGGCTACACCTTC
CDR3: CASRSGPVDSLVGYTF
length: 16
size: -
J: TRBJ1-2
V: TRBV2
D: -

DNA: TGTGCCAGCAGTGGAGAGGGCAATCAGCCCCAGCATTTT
CDR3: CASSGEGNQPQHF
length: 13
size: -
J: TRBJ1-5
V: TRBV27
D: -

DNA: TGTGCCAGCAGTGCACGGACAGGGCGCGAGACCCAGTACTTC
CDR3: CASSARTGRETQYF
length: 14
size: -
J: TRBJ2-5
V: TRBV25-1
D: TRBD1

DNA: TGTGCCATCAGGGCCGGGACTAGCGGGGGTTACGAGCAGTACTTC
CDR3: CAIRAGTSGGYEQYF
length: 15
size: -
J: TRBJ2-7
V: TRBV10-3
D: TRBD2

DNA: TGTGCCAGCAGCTTAAGGGGGTCAGATACGCAGTATTTT
CDR3: CASSLRGSDTQYF
length: 13
size: -
J: TRBJ2-3
V: TRBV7-7
D: -

DNA: TGTGCCAGCTCACCAAGGACTAGCCGCACAGATACGCAGTATTTT
CDR3: CASSPRTSRTDTQYF
length: 15
size: -
J: TRBJ2-3
V: TRBV18
D: TRBD2

DNA: TGTGCCAGTAGTATTCGACAGGGTCTTAACTATGGCTACACCTTC
CDR3: CASSIRQGLNYGYTF
length: 15
size: -
J: TRBJ1-2
V: TRBV19
D: TRBD1

DNA: TGTGCCAGTAGTATAGTTGCAGGGCTAGTCGGAGAGACCCAGTACTTC
CDR3: CASSIVAGLVGETQYF
length: 16
size: -
J: TRBJ2-5
V: TRBV19
D: -

DNA: TGCGCCAGCAGCTTCACAGGGAGGAACACCGGGGAGCTGTTTTTT
CDR3: CASSFTGRNTGELFF
length: 15
size: -
J: TRBJ2-2
V: TRBV5-1
D: -

DNA: TGTGCCAGCAGCACGGGACAGGGAAACACTGAAGCTTTCTTT
CDR3: CASSTGQGNTEAFF
length: 14
size: -
J: TRBJ1-1
V: TRBV5-5
D: TRBD1

DNA: TGTGCCAGCAGCTTCGGTCCAGGGCGCACAGATACGCAGTATTTT
CDR3: CASSFGPGRTDTQYF
length: 15
size: -
J: TRBJ2-3
V: TRBV5-6
D: -

DNA: TGTGCCAGCCACCAATTACTAGCGGGACCTAGCACAGATACGCAGTATTTT
CDR3: CASHQLLAGPSTDTQYF
length: 17
size: once
J: TRBJ2-3
V: TRBV28
D: TRBD2

DNA: TGTGCCACCCAGAGGGATTCTGAGCAGTTCTTC
CDR3: CATQRDSEQFF
length: 11
size: -
J: TRBJ2-1
V: TRBV2
D: -

DNA: TGCGCCAGCAGCCCTAGGGGGTCATCGTTGTCCGAGCAGTACTTC
CDR3: CASSPRGSSLSEQYF
length: 15
size: -
J: TRBJ2-7
V: TRBV5-1
D: -

DNA: TGTGCCAGCAAGGTGGGGACTAGCGCCTCCTACGAGCAGTACTTC
CDR3: CASKVGTSASYEQYF
length: 15
size: -
J: TRBJ2-7
V: TRBV2
D: TRBD2

DNA: TGTGCCAGCAGCCACAGGGATGACGATGAGCAGTTCTTC
CDR3: CASSHRDDDEQFF
length: 13
size: -
J: TRBJ2-1
V: TRBV7-9
D: -

DNA: TGTGCCAGCAGCCCCCGAGTTGCAGGGTCCATCCAGTTCTTC
CDR3: CASSPRVAGSIQFF
length: 14
size: -
J: TRBJ2-1
V: TRBV7-2
D: -

DNA: TGTGCCAGCATGGGACAGGGGGGTAGGCGGGAGACCCAGTACTTC
CDR3: CASMGQGGRRETQYF
length: 15
size: -
J: TRBJ2-5
V: TRBV2
D: TRBD1

DNA: TGTGCCAGCAGTGAACTTTCAGATACGCAGTATTTT
CDR3: CASSELSDTQYF
length: 12
size: -
J: TRBJ2-3
V: TRBV2
D: -

DNA: TGTGCCAGCAGCGTAGGACTAGCGGGTTCCTACAATGAGCAGTTCTTC
CDR3: CASSVGLAGSYNEQFF
length: 16
size: once
J: TRBJ2-1
V: TRBV9
D: TRBD2

DNA: TGTGCCAGCAGTCCGACCGGGACACCGAACACTGAAGCTTTCTTT
CDR3: CASSPTGTPNTEAFF
length: 15
size: once
J: TRBJ1-1
V: TRBV28
D: -

DNA: TGTGCCAGTTGGGGGCAAAGGCAGTTCTTC
CDR3: CASWGQRQFF
length: 10
size: -
J: TRBJ2-1
V: TRBV6-5
D: -

DNA: TGTGCCAGCAGTTCAACAGATACGCAGTATTTT
CDR3: CASSSTDTQYF
length: 11
size: -
J: TRBJ2-3
V: TRBV28
D: -

DNA: TGTGCCAGCAGCCTAGACAGCTATGGCTACACCTTC
CDR3: CASSLDSYGYTF
length: 12
size: -
J: TRBJ1-2
V: TRBV5-4
D: -

DNA: TGCGCCAGCAGCTTTCAGATGGACACTGAAGCTTTCTTT
CDR3: CASSFQMDTEAFF
length: 13
size: -
J: TRBJ1-1
V: TRBV5-1
D: -

DNA: TGTGCCAGCTCACCACTGGCAGGCCCCTACGAGCAGTACTTC
CDR3: CASSPLAGPYEQYF
length: 14
size: -
J: TRBJ2-7
V: TRBV18
D: -

DNA: TGTGCCAGCAGCTCATGGGGGGTGGGTCAGCCCCAGCATTTT
CDR3: CASSSWGVGQPQHF
length: 14
size: once
J: TRBJ1-5
V: TRBV7-9
D: -

DNA: TGTGCCAGCAGCACCCGACTAGCGGGGACCTACGAGCAGTACTTC
CDR3: CASSTRLAGTYEQYF
length: 15
size: -
J: TRBJ2-7
V: TRBV13
D: TRBD2

DNA: TGTGCCAGCAGCTTAATCAGGCTGCAGTTCTTC
CDR3: CASSLIRLQFF
length: 11
size: -
J: TRBJ2-1
V: TRBV7-2
D: -

DNA: TGTGCCAGTAGTCCTGACAGGTCCTACGAGCAGTACTTC
CDR3: CASSPDRSYEQYF
length: 13
size: few
J: TRBJ2-7
V: TRBV19
D: -

DNA: TGTGCCAGCAGGTTAGACGGGGGGAACACTGAAGCTTTCTTT
CDR3: CASRLDGGNTEAFF
length: 14
size: -
J: TRBJ1-1
V: TRBV7-6
D: -

DNA: TGTGCCAGCAGCCTAGGGACAGGGGGACGGGCCGGGGAGCTGTTTTTT
CDR3: CASSLGTGGRAGELFF
length: 16
size: -
J: TRBJ2-2
V: TRBV5-6
D: TRBD1

DNA: TGCAGCGTTGTTTTTGGGGGGGACAGGGGGTACGAGACCCAGTACTTC
CDR3: CSVVFGGDRGYETQYF
length: 16
size: -
J: TRBJ2-5
V: TRBV29-1
D: TRBD1

DNA: TGCGCCAGCAGCCAACGGACAGGGTGGACCTACGAGCAGTACTTC
CDR3: CASSQRTGWTYEQYF
length: 15
size: -
J: TRBJ2-7
V: TRBV4-3
D: TRBD1

DNA: TGTGCCAGCAGCTTACGAGGGACTGACAACACTGAAGCTTTCTTT
CDR3: CASSLRGTDNTEAFF
length: 15
size: -
J: TRBJ1-1
V: TRBV11-2
D: -

DNA: TGTGCCAGTAGTATAATAGAGGACAGGGAGTTTGGTCAGCCCCAGCATTTT
CDR3: CASSIIEDREFGQPQHF
length: 17
size: once
J: TRBJ1-5
V: TRBV19
D: TRBD1

DNA: TGTGCCAGCTCAACTGGGACAGACTATGGCTACACCTTC
CDR3: CASSTGTDYGYTF
length: 13
size: once
J: TRBJ1-2
V: TRBV18
D: TRBD1

DNA: TGTGCCATCAACCCGACTAGCGGCACAGATACGCAGTATTTT
CDR3: CAINPTSGTDTQYF
length: 14
size: -
J: TRBJ2-3
V: TRBV10-3
D: TRBD2

DNA: TGTGCCAGCAGTGGACTGGGAGGTATTCAGCCCCAGCATTTT
CDR3: CASSGLGGIQPQHF
length: 14
size: -
J: TRBJ1-5
V: TRBV2
D: -

DNA: TGTGCCAGCAGTGCCCCAAACGGGAACCAGCCCCAGCATTTT
CDR3: CASSAPNGNQPQHF
length: 14
size: -
J: TRBJ1-5
V: TRBV2
D: -

DNA: TGCAGCGTTGCTAACAGGGGAGCGTACGAGCAGTACTTC
CDR3: CSVANRGAYEQYF
length: 13
size: -
J: TRBJ2-7
V: TRBV29-1
D: TRBD1

DNA: TGTGCCAGCAGTTTCCCCCAGGCGGCCGCGGGATACAATGAGCAGTTCTTC
CDR3: CASSFPQAAAGYNEQFF
length: 17
size: -
J: TRBJ2-1
V: TRBV28
D: -

DNA: TGTGCCAGCAGCCAAATCAGGGGGCCCTATAATTCACCCCTCCACTTT
CDR3: CASSQIRGPYNSPLHF
length: 16
size: once
J: TRBJ1-6
V: TRBV14
D: TRBD1

DNA: TGTGCCAGTATGGAGGACAGGGGTAATGACGAGCAGTACTTC
CDR3: CASMEDRGNDEQYF
length: 14
size: -
J: TRBJ2-7
V: TRBV2
D: TRBD1

DNA: TGTGCCAGCAGCTTGAGCGGGGGCGGAGGTCAGCCCCAGCATTTT
CDR3: CASSLSGGGGQPQHF
length: 15
size: -
J: TRBJ1-5
V: TRBV7-2
D: -

DNA: TGTGCCAGCAGCCCCGGGCCGGGGAGCAATCAGCCCCAGCATTTT
CDR3: CASSPGPGSNQPQHF
length: 15
size: few
J: TRBJ1-5
V: TRBV28
D: -

DNA: TGTGCCAGCAGCAAAGGGACAGGAGCCACCGGGGAGCTGTTTTTT
CDR3: CASSKGTGATGELFF
length: 15
size: -
J: TRBJ2-2
V: TRBV11-3
D: TRBD1